The 27 T cell receptor beta chains below all came from one sample that was sequenced in a study of T cell responses to AZD1222 COVID-19 vaccine. Profiling relied on immunoSEQ multiplex PCR, and the TCRdb table lists in-frame clones only, not all of them. Here the sample spans about 97,000 clones, about 82% being singletons. Sequencing used peripheral blood, obtained on day 0 of AZD1222 vaccination. Source of these receptors: an adult in good health.

In nucleotides, the CDR3 is TGTGCCAACCCTAGGGACACTGAAGCTTTCTTT. Protein sequence: CANPRDTEAFF. The chain has TRBV10-3 and TRBJ1-1, with unresolved D. The V gene's germline CDR1 is ENHRY and CDR2 SYGVKD. Trimming removed 10 bases at V and 3 bases at J, with 9 bases between. The CDR3 covers 11 residues.

The chain couples TRBV4-2 to TRBJ1-5, with 7 bases matching TRBD1. The CDR3 consists of 15 residues. V lost 1 base to trimming and J lost 3 bases; unmatched junction nucleotides: 3. Germline CDR1 is LGHNA and CDR2 is YNFKEQ. CDR3 protein: CASSQATGYNQPQHF. The CDR3, as DNA: TGTGCCAGCAGCCAAGCGACAGGGTACAATCAGCCCCAGCATTTT.

The chain couples TRBV5-5 to TRBJ1-2; maybe TRBD1 (6 bases). V lost 0 bases and J 1 base, leaving 10 bases between the germline ends. Per the germline V gene, CDR1 is SGHKS and CDR2 is YYEKEE (reference sequence). This CDR3 contains 15 residues. CDR3 sequence (DNA): TGTGCCAGCAGCTTGGGGGCAGGGGATAACTATGGCTACACCTTC. Residues: CASSLGAGDNYGYTF.

The chain carries TRBV10-3 and TRBJ2-1; TRBD2 matches 14 bases. From germline, CDR1 is ENHRY and CDR2 SYGVKD. The CDR3 consists of 17 residues. V was clipped by 0 bases and J by 6 bases; unmatched bases: 4. The CDR3 DNA reads as TGTGCCATCAGTGAGTCGGGACTAGCGGGAGTTGCCAATGAGCAGTTCTTC. This translates into CAISESGLAGVANEQFF.

The chain employs TRBV29-1 and TRBJ2-7, with 9 nucleotides matching TRBD1. Germline CDR1 reads SQVTM; CDR2 reads ANQGSEA. The CDR3 runs 14 residues. Unmatched junction bases numbered 4, after V lost 4 bases and J lost 0 bases. CDR3 in amino acids: CSVGTGALSYEQYF. The DNA for the CDR3 is TGCAGCGTTGGGACAGGGGCCCTCTCCTACGAGCAGTACTTC.

The chain joins TRBV28 to TRBJ2-3, with 10 bases aligning to TRBD2. Per the germline V gene, CDR1 is MDHEN and CDR2 is SYDVKM. The CDR3 loop spans 16 amino acids. V shed 8 bases and J 4 bases; nucleotides not matched to a gene: 12. The CDR3: CASYDIAGGWADTQYF. The DNA of the CDR3 is TGTGCCAGCTACGACATAGCGGGAGGTTGGGCAGATACGCAGTATTTT.

The chain employs TRBV4-1 and TRBJ2-7; TRBD2 aligns across 9 bases. Per germline, CDR1 MGHRA and CDR2 YSYEKL. V gave up 2 bases and J gave up 3 bases; unmatched junction bases: 5. The CDR3 consists of 15 residues. This CDR3 reads CASSQRTSANYEQYF. The CDR3 nucleotides read TGCGCCAGCAGCCAACGGACTAGCGCAAACTACGAGCAGTACTTC.

J is TRBJ1-4 and V is TRBV27, with D unclear. Trimming took off 6 bases at V and 8 bases at J, with 13 bases between the two ends. CDR1 and CDR2 (germline): MNHEY, SMNVEV (reference sequence). The CDR3 runs 13 residues. CDR3 protein: CASSRRVREKLFF. The CDR3 nucleotides are TGTGCCAGCAGCCGGAGAGTAAGGGAAAAACTGTTTTTT.

The chain joins TRBV28 to TRBJ1-1; D uncertain. Trimming left V 7 bases short and J 2 bases short, with 8 bases between. This CDR3 is 12 amino acids long. Per germline, CDR1 MDHEN and CDR2 SYDVKM. CDR3 DNA sequence: TGTGCCAGCACCACCCGCAACACTGAAGCTTTCTTT. This encodes CASTTRNTEAFF.

The rearrangement uses TRBV27 and TRBJ1-5, with D unresolved. Germline assignment: CDR1 MNHEY and CDR2 SMNVEV (reference sequence). This CDR3 contains 13 residues. Trimming removed 2 bases from V and 4 bases from J, with 6 bases in between. For the CDR3, the DNA is TGTGCCAGCAGTTTACAGGAGAATCAGCCCCAGCATTTT. Its protein is CASSLQENQPQHF.

The chain combines TRBV6-5 with TRBJ2-3; 8 nucleotides align to TRBD1. The CDR3 runs 15 residues. With 4 bases clipped from V and 5 bases from J, the junction kept 8 bases outside the gene matches. Germline CDR1 is MNHEY and CDR2 is SVGAGI. This CDR3 reads CASSSQGGVGDTQYF. Written as DNA, the CDR3 is TGTGCCAGCAGTTCACAGGGGGGCGTGGGAGATACGCAGTATTTT.

This chain uses TRBV2 with TRBJ1-2; possibly TRBD1 for D (5 bases). The CDR3 extends over 19 amino acids. Deletions cut 6 bases from V and 4 bases from J, with 30 bases between. Germline V gene sequence: CDR1 SNHLY, CDR2 FYNNEI. The CDR3 region is CASRGGQWPLERGGYGYTF. The DNA for the CDR3 is TGTGCCAGCAGAGGAGGCCAATGGCCCCTGGAACGGGGGGGCTATGGCTACACCTTC.

J is TRBJ2-2 and V is TRBV3-1 (or the pseudogene TRBV3-2); D remains unclear. This CDR3 is 13 amino acids long. Germline CDR1 and CDR2: LGHDT and YNNKEL (reference sequence). V was cut by 0 bases and J by 6 bases, with 5 bases left in between. In DNA form, the CDR3 reads TGTGCCAGCAGCCAAGAAGGACCCGGGGAGCTGTTTTTT. Residues: CASSQEGPGELFF.

The gene calls are TRBV5-1 and TRBJ1-1; D gene ambiguous. The germline V gene encodes CDR1 SGHRS and CDR2 YFSETQ. Trimming cost V 4 bases and J 4 bases, with 14 bases left between them. The CDR3 is made up of 14 amino acids. CDR3 in amino acids: CASSPQGVGTEAFF. The CDR3 DNA reads as TGCGCCAGCAGCCCCCAAGGAGTAGGCACTGAAGCTTTCTTT.

The chain uses TRBV6-4 and TRBJ1-1; D may be TRBD1 (5 bases). Germline-derived CDR1 and CDR2 are MRHNA and SNTAGT. The CDR3 loop spans 13 amino acids. V lost 0 bases, J lost 6 bases, and 8 bases lay in between. The CDR3 protein is CASSDSGGSEAFF. CDR3 DNA: TGTGCCAGCAGTGACTCGGGGGGTTCTGAAGCTTTCTTT.

This chain uses TRBV28 with TRBJ1-4; D remains ambiguous. The CDR3 spans 14 residues. Germline loops: CDR1 MDHEN, CDR2 SYDVKM. V dropped 4 bases and J dropped 6 bases, with 12 bases sitting between them. This chain's CDR3 is CASSYPRGDEKLFF. CDR3 sequence (DNA): TGTGCCAGCAGTTATCCTCGTGGGGATGAAAAACTGTTTTTT. Together with reference TRBV28 and TRBJ1-4, the CDR3 gives the full variable domain: DVKVTQSSRYLVKRTGEKVFLECVQDMDHENMFWYRQDPGLGLRLIYFSYDVKMKEKGDIPEGYSVSREKKERFSLILESASTNQTSMYLCASSYPRGDEKLFFGSGTQLSVL.

This clone was detected a few times. Written as DNA, the CDR3 is TGTGCCAGCAGCTTATGGACAGGGGGTTATGGCTACACCTTC. It specifies CASSLWTGGYGYTF. The chain couples TRBV7-2 to TRBJ1-2; 10 bases are shared with TRBD1. The CDR3 is made up of 14 amino acids. Germline V CDR1 and CDR2: SGHTA, FQGNSA. The ends lost 2 bases at V and 5 bases at J; junction bases unmatched: 2.

This chain links TRBV19 with TRBJ2-2; D is possibly TRBD2 (6 bases). CDR1 is LNHDA and CDR2 is SQIVND in the germline V gene (reference sequence). The V end was cut by 2 bases, the J end by 4 bases, with 8 bases between. This CDR3 region has 14 residues. CDR3 protein: CASSILAVTGELFF. The CDR3 DNA is TGTGCCAGTAGTATATTAGCGGTCACCGGGGAGCTGTTTTTT.

The chain recombines TRBV11-2 with TRBJ2-1; D unclear. CDR1 and CDR2 from the germline V gene are SGHAT and FQNNGV. There are 16 residues in the CDR3. V gave up 5 bases and J gave up 5 bases, with 19 bases separating them. CDR3 sequence: CASSVNSGWPNNEQFF. In nucleotides, the CDR3 is TGTGCCAGCAGCGTTAATTCGGGCTGGCCGAACAATGAGCAGTTCTTC.

The rearrangement joins TRBV19 to TRBJ1-5; 9 bases fit TRBD1. This CDR3 region has 17 residues. Trimming at V came to 3 bases and at J to 1 base, leaving 7 bases not matched to a gene. Germline CDR1 reads LNHDA; CDR2 reads SQIVND (reference sequence). CDR3 sequence: CASSMVGTGISNQPQHF. The CDR3 nucleotides read TGTGCCAGTAGTATGGTCGGGACAGGGATAAGCAATCAGCCCCAGCATTTT. The variable domain in full, with the rest retrieved from reference TRBV19 and TRBJ1-5, is DGGITQSPKYLFRKEGQNVTLSCEQNLNHDAMYWYRQDPGQGLRLIYYSQIVNDFQKGDIAEGYSVSREKKESFPLTVTSAQKNPTAFYLCASSMVGTGISNQPQHFGDGTRLSIL.

V is TRBV12-3 or TRBV12-4 and J is TRBJ1-4; a possible D gene is TRBD1 (5 bases). The ends were cut back, 5 bases at V and 7 bases at J, with 11 bases in the middle. This CDR3 contains 13 residues. CDR3 nucleotides: TGTGCCAGCAGTCCGGGGACCGTTGAAAAACTGTTTTTT. This gives the protein CASSPGTVEKLFF.

The chain is built from TRBV7-9 and TRBJ1-1; TRBD1 might be the D (5 bases). V was trimmed by 5 bases and J by 4 bases, leaving 14 bases between them. This CDR3 has 14 residues. The V gene's germline CDR1 is SEHNR and CDR2 FQNEAQ (reference sequence). CDR3 DNA sequence: TGTGCCAGCAGCCATATCAGGGTGGGCACTGAAGCTTTCTTT. Translated, it gives CASSHIRVGTEAFF.

This clone was counted only a few times. The same CDR3 also results from other DNA sequences found in this sample. This sequence joins TRBV11-3 and TRBJ2-1, with 7 bases aligning to TRBD2. Germline trimming cut 1 base from V and 0 bases from J; bases unmatched to any gene: 0. The V gene's germline CDR1 is SGHNT and CDR2 YENEEA. The CDR3 length is 15 residues. CDR3 sequence reads: CASSLGGSSYNEQFF. In DNA form, the CDR3 reads TGTGCCAGCAGCTTAGGCGGGAGCTCCTACAATGAGCAGTTCTTC.

The genes are TRBV28 and TRBJ2-7; 9 nucleotides align to TRBD1. The CDR3 is made up of 16 amino acids. V shed 5 bases, J shed 7 bases, and the junction held 15 bases outside the gene matches. Germline CDR1 is MDHEN and CDR2 is SYDVKM. CDR3 in DNA: TGTGCCAGCAGTAACCCAGCCGGGACAGGGCTCCGGGAGCAGTACTTC. Translation: CASSNPAGTGLREQYF.

The chain uses TRBV5-1 and TRBJ1-2; 11 bases map to TRBD1. The CDR3 contains 15 residues. With V trimmed by 4 bases and J by 4 bases, 6 bases remained unmatched. CDR1 and CDR2 from the germline V gene are SGHRS and YFSETQ. Here the CDR3 reads CASSGRDRGTYGYTF. CDR3 bases: TGCGCCAGCAGCGGTCGGGACAGGGGGACCTATGGCTACACCTTC.

J is TRBJ2-1 and V is TRBV5-4; 8 bases match TRBD2. V shed 4 bases, J shed 5 bases, and the junction held 11 bases outside the gene matches. CDR1 is SGHNT, CDR2 YYREEE, per germline (reference sequence). This CDR3 has 16 amino acids. The CDR3 spells CASSSGSSLGDNEQFF. The CDR3 coding sequence is TGTGCCAGCAGCAGCGGGAGTTCTTTAGGAGACAATGAGCAGTTCTTC. Full variable domain (missing parts from reference TRBV5-4 and TRBJ2-1): ETGVTQSPTHLIKTRGQQVTLRCSSQSGHNTVSWYQQALGQGPQFIFQYYREEENGRGNFPPRFSGLQFPNYSSELNVNALELDDSALYLCASSSGSSLGDNEQFFGPGTRLTVL.

This chain uses TRBV2 with TRBJ2-6, with D uncertain. Germline lookup yields CDR1 SNHLY and CDR2 FYNNEI. The V and J ends lost 4 bases and 0 bases respectively, with 7 bases between them. The CDR3 length is 15 residues. The CDR3, as DNA: TGTGCCAGCAGTGTTGAGTCCTCTGGGGCCAACGTCCTGACTTTC. This codes for CASSVESSGANVLTF.